These T cell receptor beta chains were read from a single sample in a study of blood T cell repertoires in COVID-19. The data were produced by immunoSEQ multiplex PCR, yet TCRdb's version contains in-frame clones alone and is incomplete. The repertoire consists of about 180,000 clones, with approximately 87% occurring once and the leading ten covering under 25%. The source material was peripheral blood. These receptors were collected from a man in his 70s with active or convalescent COVID-19. The CDR3 runs from the conserved cysteine through the conserved F or W. The order of the fields is V gene, J gene, clone size, D gene, CDR3 protein, CDR3 DNA. D genes are given only for firm matches. Not every row has a clone size; where given, it reads once, few, many or a size class.

v_gene: TRBV4-3
j_gene: TRBJ2-6
abundance: NA
d_gene: NA
CDR3aa: CASSQHGTPEANVLTF
CDR3nt: TGCGCCAGCAGCCAACACGGGACACCAGAAGCCAACGTCCTGACTTTC

v_gene: TRBV2
j_gene: TRBJ2-3
abundance: NA
d_gene: NA
CDR3aa: CASSPDFPPQYF
CDR3nt: TGTGCCAGCTCCCCAGACTTCCCGCCGCAGTATTTT

v_gene: TRBV28
j_gene: TRBJ1-6
abundance: NA
d_gene: TRBD1
CDR3aa: CASNYRDRFASPLHF
CDR3nt: TGTGCCAGCAACTATAGGGACAGGTTTGCGTCACCCCTCCACTTT

v_gene: TRBV5-4
j_gene: TRBJ2-3
abundance: NA
d_gene: NA
CDR3aa: CASSLFLGWTGTDTQYF
CDR3nt: TGTGCCAGCAGCTTGTTTCTAGGGTGGACTGGCACAGATACGCAGTATTTT

v_gene: TRBV7-2
j_gene: TRBJ1-6
abundance: NA
d_gene: NA
CDR3aa: CASNTAGASSYNSPLHF
CDR3nt: TGTGCCAGCAACACCGCAGGGGCTAGCTCCTATAATTCACCCCTCCACTTT

v_gene: TRBV11-2
j_gene: TRBJ2-2
abundance: NA
d_gene: NA
CDR3aa: CASSSFGTGNTGELFF
CDR3nt: TGTGCCAGCAGCTCCTTCGGGACTGGGAACACCGGGGAGCTGTTTTTT

v_gene: TRBV30
j_gene: TRBJ1-1
abundance: NA
d_gene: NA
CDR3aa: CASGGSTEAFF
CDR3nt: TGTGCCTCAGGTGGTAGCACTGAAGCTTTCTTT

v_gene: TRBV4-3
j_gene: TRBJ1-6
abundance: NA
d_gene: NA
CDR3aa: CASSQFQNVNNSPLHF
CDR3nt: TGCGCCAGCAGCCAATTCCAGAATGTCAATAATTCACCCCTCCACTTT

v_gene: TRBV7-8
j_gene: TRBJ1-5
abundance: once
d_gene: NA
CDR3aa: CASSLASWAGRQPQHF
CDR3nt: TGTGCCAGCAGCTTGGCCTCCTGGGCAGGGAGGCAGCCCCAGCATTTT

v_gene: TRBV4-3
j_gene: TRBJ2-1
abundance: NA
d_gene: TRBD2
CDR3aa: CASSQEPRGLAGASYNEQFF
CDR3nt: TGCGCCAGCAGCCAAGAGCCCCGGGGACTAGCGGGAGCATCCTACAATGAGCAGTTCTTC

v_gene: TRBV14
j_gene: TRBJ2-2
abundance: NA
d_gene: TRBD2
CDR3aa: CASSQDLAGARELFF
CDR3nt: TGTGCCAGCAGCCAAGACCTAGCGGGAGCCCGGGAGCTGTTTTTT

v_gene: TRBV30
j_gene: TRBJ1-5
abundance: once
d_gene: NA
CDR3aa: CAWSVHSGTRNQPQHF
CDR3nt: TGTGCCTGGAGTGTACATTCTGGGACAAGAAATCAGCCCCAGCATTTT

v_gene: TRBV2
j_gene: TRBJ2-7
abundance: NA
d_gene: TRBD1
CDR3aa: CASSDRVYGEQYF
CDR3nt: TGTGCCAGCAGCGACAGGGTTTACGGCGAGCAGTACTTC

v_gene: TRBV5-4
j_gene: TRBJ2-7
abundance: NA
d_gene: NA
CDR3aa: CASSSGSSYEQYF
CDR3nt: TGTGCCAGCAGCAGTGGGAGCTCCTACGAGCAGTACTTC

v_gene: TRBV28
j_gene: TRBJ2-7
abundance: NA
d_gene: TRBD2
CDR3aa: CASSSPLSGRGYEQYF
CDR3nt: TGTGCCAGCAGTTCCCCCCTTAGCGGGAGAGGCTACGAGCAGTACTTC

v_gene: TRBV10-3
j_gene: TRBJ2-3
abundance: NA
d_gene: NA
CDR3aa: CAIKAQGDADTQYF
CDR3nt: TGTGCCATCAAGGCACAGGGCGACGCAGATACGCAGTATTTT

v_gene: TRBV15
j_gene: TRBJ2-7
abundance: NA
d_gene: NA
CDR3aa: CATSRDSYGVHSYEQYF
CDR3nt: TGTGCCACCAGCAGAGATTCTTACGGGGTCCACTCCTACGAGCAGTACTTC

v_gene: TRBV18
j_gene: TRBJ1-2
abundance: NA
d_gene: NA
CDR3aa: CASSPDSNLGYTF
CDR3nt: TGTGCCAGCTCGCCTGACAGCAATTTGGGCTACACCTTC

v_gene: TRBV13
j_gene: TRBJ1-1
abundance: NA
d_gene: NA
CDR3aa: CATNREGKAFF
CDR3nt: TGTGCCACGAACAGGGAAGGGAAGGCTTTCTTT

v_gene: TRBV4-1
j_gene: TRBJ2-7
abundance: NA
d_gene: TRBD1
CDR3aa: CASSQGDRGREQYF
CDR3nt: TGCGCCAGCAGCCAGGGGGACAGGGGTCGCGAGCAGTACTTC

v_gene: TRBV15
j_gene: TRBJ2-7
abundance: NA
d_gene: TRBD2
CDR3aa: CATSRALVTSGTRYEQYF
CDR3nt: TGTGCCACCAGCAGAGCCCTAGTGACTAGCGGGACACGCTACGAGCAGTACTTC

v_gene: TRBV5-1
j_gene: TRBJ2-7
abundance: NA
d_gene: TRBD1
CDR3aa: CASSFGTGEGYEQYF
CDR3nt: TGCGCCAGCAGCTTTGGGACAGGGGAAGGGTACGAGCAGTACTTC

v_gene: TRBV7-3
j_gene: TRBJ2-1
abundance: NA
d_gene: TRBD2
CDR3aa: CASSPRGASGRYEQFF
CDR3nt: TGTGCCAGCAGCCCTCGAGGGGCTAGCGGGAGGTATGAGCAGTTCTTC

v_gene: TRBV19
j_gene: TRBJ2-3
abundance: NA
d_gene: NA
CDR3aa: CASSSLGLSTDTQYF
CDR3nt: TGTGCCAGTAGTTCCCTCGGACTGAGCACAGATACGCAGTATTTT

v_gene: TRBV5-1
j_gene: TRBJ2-2
abundance: NA
d_gene: TRBD1
CDR3aa: CASSLRTGGAGELFF
CDR3nt: TGCGCCAGCAGCCTTCGGACAGGGGGAGCCGGGGAGCTGTTTTTT

v_gene: TRBV9
j_gene: TRBJ2-1
abundance: NA
d_gene: TRBD2
CDR3aa: CASSVDVAGEGGWEQFF
CDR3nt: TGTGCCAGCAGCGTAGATGTAGCGGGCGAAGGAGGTTGGGAGCAGTTCTTC

v_gene: TRBV6-5
j_gene: TRBJ2-7
abundance: few
d_gene: NA
CDR3aa: CASRRQGSWTYEQYF
CDR3nt: TGTGCCAGCCGACGCCAGGGAAGTTGGACCTACGAGCAGTACTTC

v_gene: TRBV28
j_gene: TRBJ1-1
abundance: NA
d_gene: NA
CDR3aa: CASSSPGNTEAFF
CDR3nt: TGTGCCAGCAGTTCTCCAGGTAACACTGAAGCTTTCTTT

v_gene: TRBV7-8
j_gene: TRBJ2-7
abundance: few
d_gene: TRBD1
CDR3aa: CASSRGQGGYEQYF
CDR3nt: TGTGCCAGCAGCCGCGGACAGGGGGGCTACGAGCAGTACTTC

v_gene: TRBV9
j_gene: TRBJ2-2
abundance: NA
d_gene: NA
CDR3aa: CASSPAWGAGELFF
CDR3nt: TGTGCCAGCAGCCCCGCATGGGGGGCCGGGGAGCTGTTTTTT

v_gene: TRBV12-3/TRBV12-4
j_gene: TRBJ1-5
abundance: NA
d_gene: NA
CDR3aa: CASREGGNQPQHF
CDR3nt: TGTGCCAGCAGAGAGGGGGGGAATCAGCCCCAGCATTTT

v_gene: TRBV27
j_gene: TRBJ2-1
abundance: NA
d_gene: TRBD1
CDR3aa: CASRTRDRGSTDYNEQFF
CDR3nt: TGTGCCAGCAGGACCCGGGACAGGGGGTCCACCGACTACAATGAGCAGTTCTTC

v_gene: TRBV6-6
j_gene: TRBJ1-1
abundance: NA
d_gene: TRBD1
CDR3aa: CASSPMGQGIRPEAFF
CDR3nt: TGTGCCAGCAGTCCCATGGGACAGGGAATCCGGCCTGAAGCTTTCTTT

v_gene: TRBV6-2/TRBV6-3
j_gene: TRBJ1-5
abundance: NA
d_gene: NA
CDR3aa: CASSNGGASNQPQHF
CDR3nt: TGTGCCAGCAGCAACGGGGGGGCTAGCAATCAGCCCCAGCATTTT

v_gene: TRBV5-1
j_gene: TRBJ2-1
abundance: NA
d_gene: NA
CDR3aa: CASSLSFGGYNEQFF
CDR3nt: TGCGCCAGCAGCTTGTCCTTTGGGGGGTACAATGAGCAGTTCTTC

v_gene: TRBV2
j_gene: TRBJ1-6
abundance: NA
d_gene: TRBD1
CDR3aa: CASGDRRNSPLHF
CDR3nt: TGTGCCAGCGGGGACAGGAGAAATTCACCCCTCCACTTT

v_gene: TRBV7-2
j_gene: TRBJ1-1
abundance: NA
d_gene: NA
CDR3aa: CASSYIGGMNTEAFF
CDR3nt: TGTGCCAGCAGCTACATTGGAGGAATGAACACTGAAGCTTTCTTT

v_gene: TRBV12-5
j_gene: TRBJ1-4
abundance: NA
d_gene: NA
CDR3aa: CASGAGSYNEKLFF
CDR3nt: TGTGCTAGTGGGGCGGGATCCTATAATGAAAAACTGTTTTTT

v_gene: TRBV10-3
j_gene: TRBJ2-1
abundance: once
d_gene: TRBD2
CDR3aa: CAISPPGLALNEQFF
CDR3nt: TGTGCCATCAGCCCCCCGGGACTAGCCCTCAATGAGCAGTTCTTC

v_gene: TRBV5-4
j_gene: TRBJ1-6
abundance: NA
d_gene: NA
CDR3aa: CASSLPGLYNSPLHF
CDR3nt: TGTGCCAGCAGCCTACCGGGACTGTATAATTCACCCCTCCACTTT

v_gene: TRBV19
j_gene: TRBJ1-2
abundance: once
d_gene: NA
CDR3aa: CASSPGGGTGGNYGYTF
CDR3nt: TGTGCCAGTAGCCCGGGAGGGGGGACCGGCGGAAACTATGGCTACACCTTC

v_gene: TRBV5-1
j_gene: TRBJ2-1
abundance: few
d_gene: TRBD2
CDR3aa: CASRAGTSGFEQFF
CDR3nt: TGCGCCAGCAGAGCCGGGACTAGCGGATTTGAGCAGTTCTTC

v_gene: TRBV7-2
j_gene: TRBJ1-4
abundance: NA
d_gene: TRBD1
CDR3aa: CASSYRGVTNEKLFF
CDR3nt: TGTGCCAGCAGCTACAGGGGGGTAACTAATGAAAAACTGTTTTTT

v_gene: TRBV18
j_gene: TRBJ2-1
abundance: once
d_gene: NA
CDR3aa: CASSPYPGAGYNEQFF
CDR3nt: TGTGCCAGCTCACCATATCCAGGGGCAGGGTACAATGAGCAGTTCTTC

v_gene: TRBV11-2
j_gene: TRBJ1-2
abundance: many
d_gene: NA
CDR3aa: CASSFQGAGGYTF
CDR3nt: TGTGCCAGCAGCTTTCAGGGAGCGGGTGGCTACACCTTC

v_gene: TRBV15
j_gene: TRBJ2-5
abundance: few
d_gene: NA
CDR3aa: CATSRFGVRETQYF
CDR3nt: TGTGCCACCAGCAGATTCGGGGTACGGGAGACCCAGTACTTC

v_gene: TRBV9
j_gene: TRBJ2-7
abundance: NA
d_gene: TRBD1
CDR3aa: CASSATGRDEQYF
CDR3nt: TGTGCCAGCAGCGCGACAGGGCGGGACGAGCAGTACTTC

v_gene: TRBV19
j_gene: TRBJ2-1
abundance: NA
d_gene: NA
CDR3aa: CASSMGRYNEQFF
CDR3nt: TGTGCCAGTAGTATGGGGCGCTACAATGAGCAGTTCTTC

v_gene: TRBV19
j_gene: TRBJ1-1
abundance: NA
d_gene: TRBD1
CDR3aa: CASSLPRDRGPNTEAFF
CDR3nt: TGTGCCAGTAGTCTCCCCCGGGACAGGGGACCGAACACTGAAGCTTTCTTT

v_gene: TRBV6-2/TRBV6-3
j_gene: TRBJ2-1
abundance: NA
d_gene: TRBD2
CDR3aa: CASSYGAGGPSYNEQFF
CDR3nt: TGTGCCAGCAGTTACGGGGCGGGGGGCCCCTCCTACAATGAGCAGTTCTTC

v_gene: TRBV19
j_gene: TRBJ1-5
abundance: NA
d_gene: TRBD1
CDR3aa: CASSMNRGIDQPQHF
CDR3nt: TGTGCCAGTAGTATGAACAGGGGAATCGATCAGCCCCAGCATTTT

v_gene: TRBV27
j_gene: TRBJ1-2
abundance: NA
d_gene: NA
CDR3aa: CASSPLDGGYGYTF
CDR3nt: TGTGCCAGCAGTCCCCTGGACGGAGGCTATGGCTACACCTTC

v_gene: TRBV6-6
j_gene: TRBJ2-5
abundance: NA
d_gene: NA
CDR3aa: CASSPTEGRGAQYF
CDR3nt: TGTGCCAGCAGTCCCACCGAGGGCCGCGGGGCCCAGTACTTC

v_gene: TRBV3-1/TRBV3-2
j_gene: TRBJ2-7
abundance: NA
d_gene: NA
CDR3aa: CASSSGGRLTLKSYEQYF
CDR3nt: TGTGCCAGCAGCTCCGGGGGACGGCTGACGCTGAAGTCCTACGAGCAGTACTTC

v_gene: TRBV3-1/TRBV3-2
j_gene: TRBJ1-2
abundance: once
d_gene: NA
CDR3aa: CASSQDGRTNYGYTF
CDR3nt: TGTGCCAGCAGCCAAGATGGCAGGACAAACTATGGCTACACCTTC

v_gene: TRBV24-1
j_gene: TRBJ2-3
abundance: NA
d_gene: NA
CDR3aa: CATSARSSTDTQYF
CDR3nt: TGTGCCACCAGTGCACGGTCTAGCACAGATACGCAGTATTTT

v_gene: TRBV28
j_gene: TRBJ1-1
abundance: NA
d_gene: NA
CDR3aa: CASSFWAVNTEAFF
CDR3nt: TGTGCCAGCAGTTTTTGGGCTGTGAACACTGAAGCTTTCTTT